The subject of this entry is one TCR beta chain. Its antigen remains unidentified. Assay used: immunoSEQ multiplex PCR; TCRdb lists only in-frame clones, some missing. The sample has 120,000 to 150,000 clones; about 91% are singletons. V was cut by 5 bases and J by 6 bases, with 14 bases left in between. CDR1 and CDR2 (germline): GTSNPN, SVGIG (reference sequence). CDR3 length equals 13 residues. The data stem from a study of T cell responses to AZD1222 COVID-19 vaccine. Overall study findings and caveats: Seropositive AZD1222 recipients at baseline numbered only five or six. The peak T cell response came first, and repertoires were sampled only after it. Recipients of two AZD1222 doses showed rising Spike-specific TCR breadth and depth.

The V and J genes are TRBV30 and TRBJ1-5; a possible D gene is TRBD1 (6 bases). Material: peripheral blood, obtained on day 0 of AZD1222 vaccination. This TCR was recovered from an adult in good health. The CDR3: CAWDTGRGQPQHF. The CDR3 DNA is TGTGCCTGGGATACAGGGAGAGGTCAGCCCCAGCATTTT.